This TCR beta chain appears in the sequencing data of a study of T cell clonotyping in hematopoietic cell transplantation (TCRdb year 2021). With respect to the entire study: A total of approximately 130 blood samples were gathered in the study from fewer than 40 consecutive transplant recipients along with their related donors. Patients were recruited between 2015 and 2017 and followed until September 2020 or death.

What the research found in general, with its limitations: After transplant, TCR diversity in recipients dropped, and pathologically expanded clonotypes climbed progressively between day 30 and day 180. The sample size was limited, and CD4 and CD8 repertoire contributions could not be separated because cells were not sorted. Just a small fraction of recipient repertoires overlapped with donor repertoires, and more than 97% appeared de novo at the given depth. Broader posttransplant TCR repertoire diversity was predicted by donor and pretransplant recipient Inverse Simpson Index values.

TCR beta CDR3 regions were amplified from genomic DNA with the immunoSEQ assay, a bias-controlled multiplex PCR using V- and J-specific primers. In a second PCR step, the CDR3 amplicons were tagged with a proprietary barcode plus Illumina adapter sequences. CDR3 libraries were sequenced on an Illumina MiSeq instrument. Turning to the authors' computational methods: Export and quality control were handled in immunoSEQ Analyzer 3.0, while downstream analyses relied on R Bioconductor and Immunarch. Only productive rearrangements within the normalized downsampled data set were used in the calculation of repertoire metrics. In the normalized cohort, clonotypes with more than 5 templates were defined as pathologically expanded. The Inverse Simpson Index served as the measure of repertoire diversity. CMV-specificity analyses were carried out on the non-normalized data set to capture all clonotypes. TCRdb provides this immuneACCESS table in a form limited to in-frame rearrangements. Some clones are lacking; in checked studies, under half of them reflect an unresolved V gene, and why the rest are absent is not known. From that table come the V and J calls and clone size; the DNA was used to work out D and trimming. This sample lists about 16,000 clones; around 66% were detected once. Roughly 10% of the sample belongs to the ten largest clones.

In the paper's terms, the time point label means: 30 days after allo-HCT. Blood from recipients was drawn about 28 days before transplant and again at days 30, 100 and 180 after transplant. Using Nuclei Lysis Solution, genomic DNA was extracted from unfractionated peripheral blood mononuclear cells that were either fresh or cryopreserved. On this clone itself: What this receptor recognizes is not known. Base qualities are not at hand, and no much larger clone is one base apart.

Sequences MGHDK (CDR1) and SYGVNS (CDR2) are obtained from the germline V gene. Including cysteine and phenylalanine, the CDR3 has 13 amino acids. Of the read, only the CDR3 DNA is kept; its 39 bases are in frame from base 1. Cut back by 6 bases and 3 bases, the V and J ends lie 11 bases apart. The sample was PBMCs, taken 30 days after allogeneic stem cell transplant. The chain was built from TRBV25-1 and TRBJ1-1, with the D gene uncertain. The receptor comes from a male patient aged 45-60 years who had an allogeneic stem cell transplant from an unrelated donor, so T cells may come from the graft donor. Some clones in this sample may be carry-over from other donors' samples. The nucleotide sequence reads TGTGCCAGCAGCGCCTTTTACGACACTGAAGCTTTCTTT. This sequence encodes CASSAFYDTEAFF.